What follows are 25 T cell receptor beta chains derived from one specimen sequenced in a study of blood T cell repertoires in COVID-19. Libraries were prepared by immunoSEQ multiplex PCR; TCRdb keeps only in-frame clonotypes and omits some of them. The top ten hold 4.5% to 7% of the sample, which has over 300,000 clones, roughly nine tenths seen once. Sequencing used PBMCs or T cells enriched from blood (not recorded which). The receptors here all came from a woman in her thirties who had recovered from COVID-19.

The V call is TRBV6-6, the J call TRBJ1-3; D unclear. Germline V lookup: CDR1 MNHNY, CDR2 SVGAGI (reference sequence). V lost 6 bases to trimming and J lost 0 bases, with 6 bases between them. This CDR3 comprises 13 residues. The CDR3 DNA reads as TGTGCCAGCAGGAGAGACTCTGGAAACACCATATATTTT. Protein: CASRRDSGNTIYF.

The rearrangement joins TRBV6-1 to TRBJ2-4; 8 bases are a match to TRBD1. From germline, CDR1 is MNHNS and CDR2 SASEGT. V shed 4 bases, J shed 2 bases, and the junction held 7 bases outside the gene matches. The CDR3 spans 16 residues. In DNA, the CDR3 is TGTGCCAGCAGTGTGGTCAGGACAGGGACCAAAAACATTCAGTACTTC. This gives the protein CASSVVRTGTKNIQYF.

The chain has TRBV3-1 (or the pseudogene TRBV3-2) and TRBJ2-7, with 7 positions matching TRBD2. The J segment lost 13 bases and the V segment lost 0 bases, leaving 9 bases of the junction unmatched. The CDR3 runs 13 residues. The V gene's germline CDR1 is LGHDT and CDR2 YNNKEL (reference sequence). CDR3 bases: TGTGCCAGCAGCCAAGACGCGACTAGCCGAGGATACTTC. Translating gives CASSQDATSRGYF.

J is TRBJ2-2 and V is TRBV25-1; D not certain. CDR3 length: 16 amino acids. Germline values: CDR1 MGHDK, CDR2 SYGVNS. V lost 1 base and J 0 bases, leaving 9 bases between the germline ends. CDR3 loop: CASSESRSPNTGELFF. CDR3 nucleotides: TGTGCCAGCAGTGAATCTCGAAGCCCGAACACCGGGGAGCTGTTTTTT.

The rearrangement joins TRBV3-1 (or the pseudogene TRBV3-2) to TRBJ1-2; 11 bases align to TRBD1. The trim removed 2 bases at V and 2 bases at J, leaving 1 base unmatched. CDR1 LGHDT and CDR2 YNNKEL come from the germline V gene (reference sequence). There are 15 residues in the CDR3. CDR3 sequence: CASSQRDRGNYGYTF. For the CDR3, the DNA is TGTGCCAGCAGCCAACGGGACAGGGGGAACTATGGCTACACCTTC.

J is TRBJ1-5 and V is TRBV6-2 or TRBV6-3; no definite D call. V was shortened by 2 bases and J by 3 bases, with 11 bases between the two germline ends. The CDR3 is 15 residues long. Germline CDR1 reads MNHEY; CDR2 reads SVGEGT. Here the CDR3 reads CASSYPGPNNQPQHF. The CDR3 nucleotides read TGTGCCAGCAGTTACCCTGGGCCGAACAATCAGCCCCAGCATTTT.

This chain connects TRBV11-2 to TRBJ1-1, with D perhaps TRBD1 (6 bases). V lost 5 bases to trimming and J lost 7 bases, with 14 bases between them. The CDR3 runs 13 residues. Germline V gives CDR1 SGHAT, CDR2 FQNNGV. The chain's CDR3 is CASSERGGREAFF. The CDR3 DNA reads as TGTGCCAGCAGCGAAAGGGGGGGTCGTGAAGCTTTCTTT.

This clone was seen only a few times. This chain joins TRBV27 and TRBJ1-4, with 8 nucleotides matching TRBD1. The CDR3 totals 16 residues. With 5 bases clipped from V and 4 bases from J, the junction kept 9 bases outside the gene matches. CDR1 MNHEY and CDR2 SMNVEV come from the germline V gene (reference sequence). CDR3 sequence reads: CASSPRTGRGNEKLFF. CDR3 in DNA: TGTGCCAGCAGTCCCCGGACAGGGCGTGGTAATGAAAAACTGTTTTTT.

This rearrangement joins TRBV11-2 to TRBJ2-7, with TRBD1 matching 9 bases. The CDR3 is 14 residues long. Germline V gives CDR1 SGHAT, CDR2 FQNNGV. J gave up 6 bases and V 3 bases, and 6 bases lay outside the gene matches. The DNA for the CDR3 is TGTGCCAGCAGCTTCTCGGACAGGGGTTCCGAGCAGTACTTC. The encoded protein is CASSFSDRGSEQYF. Based on the CDR3 plus reference TRBV11-2 and TRBJ2-7, the full variable domain is EAGVAQSPRYKIIEKRQSVAFWCNPISGHATLYWYQQILGQGPKLLIQFQNNGVVDDSQLPKDRFSAERLKGVDSTLKIQPAKLEDSAVYLCASSFSDRGSEQYFGPGTRLTVT.

The V call is TRBV25-1, the J call TRBJ1-1; TRBD1 is a possible D gene (6 bases). The length of the CDR3 is 15 residues. Trimming left V 2 bases short and J 4 bases short, with 14 bases between. Germline CDR1 and CDR2: MGHDK and SYGVNS. The CDR3 protein is CASSETTGEGTEAFF. DNA for the CDR3: TGTGCCAGCAGTGAAACGACAGGCGAGGGCACTGAAGCTTTCTTT.

This clone was detected only a few times. This rearrangement joins TRBV13 to TRBJ1-1; weak D call: TRBD1 (6 bases). This CDR3 spans 15 amino acids. Germline assignment: CDR1 PRHDT and CDR2 FYEKMQ (reference sequence). V lost 5 bases to trimming and J lost 3 bases, with 16 bases between them. Written as DNA, the CDR3 is TGTGCCAGCAGCCACGAAAGGGGGACGGACACTGAAGCTTTCTTT. Its translation: CASSHERGTDTEAFF.

This clone was picked up one time. V usage is TRBV3-1 (or the pseudogene TRBV3-2) and J usage is TRBJ1-3; 8 nucleotides agree with TRBD1. Per germline, CDR1 LGHDT and CDR2 YNNKEL (reference sequence). This CDR3 region has 15 residues. V was clipped by 1 base and J by 7 bases; unmatched bases: 6. CDR3 coding DNA: TGTGCCAGCAGCCAAGGGGCAGGGGGCTTGAACACCATATATTTT. Translation: CASSQGAGGLNTIYF.

This clone appeared a single time. The rearrangement links TRBV5-4 to TRBJ1-1; D perhaps matches TRBD1 (6 bases). This CDR3 has 15 amino acids. Trimming took 3 bases from V and 4 from J, leaving 16 bases between them. Germline V gene lookup returns CDR1 SGHNT and CDR2 YYREEE (reference sequence). The CDR3 DNA follows: TGTGCCAGCAGCTCTGGGGGCTTCCCCGGCACTGAAGCTTTCTTT. Its translation is CASSSGGFPGTEAFF. Filled out from reference TRBV5-4 and TRBJ1-1, the complete variable domain reads ETGVTQSPTHLIKTRGQQVTLRCSSQSGHNTVSWYQQALGQGPQFIFQYYREEENGRGNFPPRFSGLQFPNYSSELNVNALELDDSALYLCASSSGGFPGTEAFFGQGTRLTVV.

The V gene is TRBV19, the J gene TRBJ2-7; the D gene is possibly TRBD1 (8 bases). This CDR3 is built from 15 residues. Germline V gives CDR1 LNHDA, CDR2 SQIVND (reference sequence). V lost 5 bases, J lost 2 bases, and 16 bases lay in between. CDR3 residues: CASSLRQGRAYEQYF. CDR3 nucleotides: TGTGCCAGTAGTTTACGACAGGGGAGGGCCTACGAGCAGTACTTC.

The gene calls are TRBV19 and TRBJ1-2, with D hard to call. The CDR3 spans 15 residues. Germline values: CDR1 LNHDA, CDR2 SQIVND (reference sequence). V was trimmed by 9 bases and J by 0 bases, leaving 17 bases between them. Here the CDR3 reads CASHHGRGANYGYTF. In nucleotides, the CDR3 is TGTGCCAGCCACCACGGACGGGGAGCTAACTATGGCTACACCTTC.

V is TRBV7-2 and J is TRBJ1-2; no reliable D call. Looked up from germline, CDR1 is SGHTA and CDR2 is FQGNSA. The CDR3 is 15 residues long. V dropped 1 base and J dropped 6 bases, with 15 bases sitting between them. The CDR3 here is CASSLVRVGGDGYTF. In nucleotides, the CDR3 is TGTGCCAGCAGCTTAGTGAGGGTGGGCGGTGATGGCTACACCTTC.

The J gene is TRBJ2-1, the V gene TRBV6-5, with TRBD2 matching over 8 bases. Germline CDR1 is MNHEY and CDR2 is SVGAGI. This CDR3 contains 15 residues. V lost 0 bases to trimming and J lost 4 bases; unmatched junction nucleotides: 2. The CDR3 nucleotides are TGTGCCAGCAGTTACTCGACGGGGGGGTACAATGAGCAGTTCTTC. Its protein product is CASSYSTGGYNEQFF.

The V call is TRBV4-1, the J call TRBJ1-6; 10 bases agree with TRBD1. This CDR3 comprises 14 residues. CDR1 and CDR2 from the germline V gene are MGHRA and YSYEKL. V lost 3 bases to trimming and J lost 10 bases; unmatched junction nucleotides: 3. CDR3 protein: CASSQRTGGSPLHF. The CDR3 nucleotides are TGCGCCAGCAGCCAGAGGACAGGGGGATCACCCCTCCACTTT.

This clone appeared a few times. The chain combines TRBV6-5 with TRBJ1-2; D not certain. CDR3 length equals 14 residues. V lost 0 bases, J lost 8 bases, and 13 bases lay in between. The V gene's germline CDR1 is MNHEY and CDR2 SVGAGI. CDR3: CASSYSTSAGGYTF. The CDR3 DNA sequence: TGTGCCAGCAGTTACTCGACGTCCGCAGGAGGCTACACCTTC.

The rearrangement joins TRBV11-2 to TRBJ2-3, with D possibly being TRBD2 (5 bases). This CDR3 is 15 amino acids long. V shed 0 bases and J shed 6 bases, with 13 bases lying between them. CDR1 SGHAT and CDR2 FQNNGV come from the germline V gene. The CDR3 sequence is CASSLDRGRLDTQYF. CDR3 sequence (DNA): TGTGCCAGCAGCTTAGATCGAGGGCGATTGGATACGCAGTATTTT.

V usage is TRBV6-2 or TRBV6-3 and J usage is TRBJ2-5; the match to TRBD2 covers 7 bases. This CDR3 is built from 14 residues. V was clipped by 5 bases and J by 5 bases; unmatched bases: 8. Germline-derived CDR1 and CDR2 are MNHEY and SVGEGT. This chain's CDR3 is CASSPGDYGETQYF. The CDR3, as DNA: TGTGCCAGCAGTCCCGGGGACTACGGGGAGACCCAGTACTTC.

The J gene is TRBJ1-1, the V gene TRBV3-1 (or the pseudogene TRBV3-2); 7 bases line up with TRBD1. This CDR3 contains 14 residues. The J segment lost 11 bases and the V segment lost 5 bases, leaving 14 bases of the junction unmatched. CDR1 is LGHDT and CDR2 is YNNKEL in the germline V gene (reference sequence). The CDR3 DNA follows: TGTGCCAGCAGCACTCGACAGGGTTCTCTCAATGCTTTCTTT. Translating it yields CASSTRQGSLNAFF.

The chain has TRBV6-1 and TRBJ1-5, with D tentatively TRBD1 (5 bases). The CDR3 is 19 residues long. The ends were cut back, 3 bases at V and 0 bases at J, with 21 bases in the middle. Germline lookup yields CDR1 MNHNS and CDR2 SASEGT. CDR3 nucleotide sequence: TGTGCCAGCAGTGATTTTGGGAGGGCCGGGGGACGTAGCAATCAGCCCCAGCATTTT. Translated: CASSDFGRAGGRSNQPQHF.

This clone was seen a single time. The chain combines TRBV19 with TRBJ1-3; no firm D call. The germline V and J ends were trimmed by 3 bases and 8 bases, with 11 bases remaining between them. The CDR3 has 13 residues. Germline-derived CDR1 and CDR2 are LNHDA and SQIVND (reference sequence). The CDR3 sequence is CASSIAHGDTIYF. CDR3 in DNA: TGTGCCAGTAGTATTGCACACGGAGACACCATATATTTT. The full variable domain, rest sourced from reference TRBV19 and TRBJ1-3, is DGGITQSPKYLFRKEGQNVTLSCEQNLNHDAMYWYRQDPGQGLRLIYYSQIVNDFQKGDIAEGYSVSREKKESFPLTVTSAQKNPTAFYLCASSIAHGDTIYFGEGSWLTVV.

V and J are TRBV25-1 and TRBJ1-4; D perhaps matches TRBD1 (6 bases). Trimming shortened V by 3 bases and J by 5 bases, and 10 bases separated the two germline ends. This CDR3 has 14 amino acids. The V gene's germline CDR1 is MGHDK and CDR2 SYGVNS. For the CDR3, the DNA is TGTGCCAGCAGTGACTCACAGGGCAATGAAAAACTGTTTTTT. Protein sequence: CASSDSQGNEKLFF.